This T cell receptor beta chain was captured by sequencing in a study of T-cell memory formation after mild COVID-19. Study details: Largely, TCR clusters stayed within a single donor.

TCRdb analysed the 5' RACE reads with MiXCR anew, one entry per CDR3 protein. This table holds 250,000 to 300,000 distinct CDR3 sequences, under 20% found once. Study results and caveats: Memory from before infection featured some responding clones, which suggests cross-reactive memory joined. Clones that contracted from day 15 to 85 were balanced CD4/CD8, while later expanders leaned CD4+.

About this clonotype: Its antigen is as yet unknown.

Germline V CDR1 and CDR2: SGHTA, FQGNSA. This CDR3 is built from 13 residues. The ends were cut back, 5 bases at V and 9 bases at J, with 14 bases in the middle. The clonotype originates from a man aged 18 to 35 who had mild COVID-19 (a few samples of this study predate the infection). Cell type and time point are not known. The chain is built from TRBV7-2 and TRBJ2-1; D might be TRBD1 or TRBD2, each matching 5 bases. Sequencing input: PBMCs or a T cell subset sorted from them (not recorded which). In DNA form, the CDR3 reads TGTGCCAGCAGCCCACGCCGGGGCCTTGAGCAGTTCTTC. It specifies CASSPRRGLEQFF. Full variable domain (rest looked up from reference TRBV7-2 and TRBJ2-1): GAGVSQSPSNKVTEKGKDVELRCDPISGHTALYWYRQSLGQGLEFLIYFQGNSAPDKSGLPSDRFSAERTGGSVSTLTIQRTQQEDSAVYLCASSPRRGLEQFFGPGTRLTVL.